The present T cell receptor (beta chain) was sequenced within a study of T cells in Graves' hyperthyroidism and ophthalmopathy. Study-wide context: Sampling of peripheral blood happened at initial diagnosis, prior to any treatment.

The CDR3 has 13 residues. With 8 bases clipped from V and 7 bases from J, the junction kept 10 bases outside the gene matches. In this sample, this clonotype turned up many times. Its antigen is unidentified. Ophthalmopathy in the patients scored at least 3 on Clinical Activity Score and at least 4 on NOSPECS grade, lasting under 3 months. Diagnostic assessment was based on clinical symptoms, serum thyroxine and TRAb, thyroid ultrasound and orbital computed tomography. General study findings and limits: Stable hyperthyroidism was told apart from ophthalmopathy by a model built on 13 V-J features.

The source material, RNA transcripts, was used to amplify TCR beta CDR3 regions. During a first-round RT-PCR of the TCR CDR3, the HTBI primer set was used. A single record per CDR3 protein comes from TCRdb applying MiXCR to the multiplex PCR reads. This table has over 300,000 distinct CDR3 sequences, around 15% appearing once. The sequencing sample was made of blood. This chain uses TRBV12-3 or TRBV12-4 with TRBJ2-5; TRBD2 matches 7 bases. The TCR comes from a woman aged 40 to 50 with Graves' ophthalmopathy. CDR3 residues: CASRAGVGSTQYF. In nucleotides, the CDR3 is TGTGCCAGCCGGGCGGGGGTCGGGTCGACCCAGTACTTC.